The rows below give T cell receptor beta chains drawn from one sample of a study of early T cells in non-severe SARS-CoV-2 infection. Using its own MiXCR run on the 5' RACE reads, TCRdb lists one record per CDR3 protein. The table includes just under 45,000 distinct CDR3 sequences, roughly a tenth detected once. Sequencing was done on a sample of whole blood. The receptors originated from an adult who was a healthcare worker with PCR-confirmed SARS-CoV-2 infection or an uninfected control (not recorded which). Each CDR3 is given with its conserved first and last residue. The order of the fields is clone size, V gene, D gene, J gene, CDR3 protein, CDR3 DNA. A D gene is named only where the DNA matches it firmly. Some rows have no size entry. The others give once, few or many, or a class for an expanded clone.

>few|TRBV4-3|.|TRBJ1-6
CASSQVWDLGDSPLHF
TGCGCCAGCAGCCAAGTATGGGATCTCGGGGATTCACCCCTCCACTTT
>many|TRBV10-3|.|TRBJ2-3
CAISDRGQDTQYF
TGTGCCATCAGTGATCGGGGGCAGGATACGCAGTATTTT
>few|TRBV20-1|TRBD2|TRBJ2-1
CSAPSGDTSSYEQFF
TGCAGTGCTCCTAGCGGGGACACGTCTTCGTATGAGCAGTTCTTC
>.|TRBV12-3/TRBV12-4|.|TRBJ1-1
CATSRALNTEAFF
TGTGCCACCTCCCGGGCGTTGAACACTGAAGCTTTCTTT
>many|TRBV25-1|.|TRBJ2-5
CASSEGKTQYF
TGTGCCAGCAGTGAAGGAAAGACCCAGTACTTC
>many|TRBV11-2|.|TRBJ2-7
CASSLGTYTYEQYF
TGTGCCAGCAGCTTAGGGACCTACACCTACGAGCAGTACTTC
>few|TRBV29-1|TRBD2|TRBJ2-1
CSSRLADYNEQFF
TGCAGTTCGCGACTAGCGGATTACAATGAGCAGTTCTTC
>.|TRBV24-1|.|TRBJ1-5
CATSVAGGGNQPQHF
TGTGCCACCAGTGTAGCGGGGGGTGGCAATCAGCCCCAGCATTTT
>many|TRBV18|.|TRBJ2-3
CASSPPLPSTDTQYF
TGTGCCAGCTCACCACCCCTCCCCAGCACAGATACGCAGTATTTT
>.|TRBV21-1|.|TRBJ2-2
CASSRAGGTGLYGGELFF
TGTGCCAGCAGCAGGGCCGGGGGGACAGGGTTGTATGGCGGGGAGCTGTTTTTT
>many|TRBV7-8|.|TRBJ2-1
CASSSRLVGQFF
TGTGCCAGCAGCTCGCGACTAGTCGGGCAGTTCTTC
>few|TRBV7-6|.|TRBJ2-7
CASSAGPSYEQYF
TGTGCCAGCAGCGCGGGACCCTCCTACGAGCAGTACTTC
>medium-sized|TRBV20-1|.|TRBJ1-5
CSARVLDNQPQHF
TGCAGTGCAAGGGTCCTGGACAATCAGCCCCAGCATTTT
>.|TRBV19|TRBD1|TRBJ2-7
CASTLGGTAGPPPYF
TGTGCCAGTACCCTAGGGGGCACGGCCGGCCCCCCACCGTACTTC
>.|TRBV7-9|.|TRBJ2-5
CASSLGAGRAETQYF
TGTGCCAGCAGCTTAGGGGCTGGCAGGGCAGAGACCCAGTACTTC
>.|TRBV7-2|TRBD1|TRBJ1-2
CASSPPGGAFSYTF
TGTGCCAGCAGCCCCCCAGGGGGCGCTTTTAGCTACACCTTC
>.|TRBV20-1|TRBD2|TRBJ2-3
CSAREAGATDTQYF
TGCAGTGCTAGGGAAGCGGGGGCTACAGATACGCAGTATTTT
>.|TRBV11-1|TRBD1|TRBJ2-3
CASTSRDRVDTQYF
TGTGCCAGCACCTCCCGGGACAGGGTAGATACGCAGTATTTT
>.|TRBV4-3|.|TRBJ2-5
CASSQDKETQYF
TGCGCCAGCAGCCAAGATAAAGAGACCCAGTACTTC
>.|TRBV10-2|.|TRBJ2-6
CASSPDGRWANVLTF
TGCGCCAGCAGTCCTGACGGCAGGTGGGCCAACGTCCTGACTTTC
>many|TRBV9|.|TRBJ2-1
CASSLSRGESQFF
TGTGCCAGCAGCCTTTCGCGAGGGGAATCGCAGTTCTTC
>many|TRBV12-3/TRBV12-4|TRBD2|TRBJ2-1
CASSLSGGVNEQFF
TGTGCCAGCAGTCTTAGCGGGGGGGTGAATGAGCAGTTCTTC
>many|TRBV2|TRBD1|TRBJ2-1
CASTEGAFYNEQFF
TGTGCCAGCACTGAGGGGGCGTTTTACAATGAGCAGTTCTTC
>few|TRBV20-1|TRBD1|TRBJ2-1
CSALQQGSYNEQFF
TGCAGTGCTCTCCAACAGGGGTCCTACAATGAGCAGTTCTTC
>.|TRBV7-3|.|TRBJ2-2
CASSLDGAGELFF
TGTGCCAGCAGCTTAGATGGTGCCGGGGAGCTGTTTTTT
>.|TRBV6-5|TRBD1|TRBJ1-1
CASSPTGGRGTEAFF
TGTGCCAGCAGTCCGACAGGGGGCCGGGGCACTGAAGCTTTCTTT
>many|TRBV12-3/TRBV12-4|TRBD1|TRBJ1-6
CATRQGNNSPLHF
TGTGCCACCCGACAGGGGAACAATTCACCCCTCCACTTT
>many|TRBV5-6|.|TRBJ1-3
CASSLDSFTGNTIYF
TGTGCCAGCAGCTTGGACAGCTTCACTGGAAACACCATATATTTT
>many|TRBV7-8|.|TRBJ1-6
CASTPRQMNNSPLHF
TGTGCCAGCACCCCCCGGCAGATGAATAATTCACCCCTCCACTTT
>many|TRBV7-2|.|TRBJ1-1
CASSLGGVNTEAFF
TGTGCCAGCAGCTTAGGGGGCGTAAACACTGAAGCTTTCTTT
>.|TRBV20-1|.|TRBJ2-7
CSARDSKRSYEQYF
TGCAGTGCTAGAGATAGCAAGCGCTCCTACGAGCAGTACTTC
>.|TRBV28|.|TRBJ1-1
CASSRRLGNMNTEAFF
TGTGCCAGCAGTCGGAGGTTGGGGAACATGAACACTGAAGCTTTCTTT
>.|TRBV5-6|.|TRBJ2-3
CASSLKTQIDTQYF
TGTGCCAGCAGCTTGAAGACTCAGATAGATACGCAGTATTTT
>many|TRBV7-3|.|TRBJ2-1
CASSLSPRTRGEQFF
TGTGCCAGCAGCTTATCCCCGCGGACACGAGGGGAGCAGTTCTTC
>many|TRBV7-9|.|TRBJ2-1
CASSPGSSYNEQFF
TGTGCCAGCAGCCCGGGGTCGTCCTACAATGAGCAGTTCTTC
>few|TRBV11-2|.|TRBJ1-2
CASSFYTEGYGYTF
TGTGCCAGCAGCTTTTATACAGAAGGCTATGGCTACACCTTC
>few|TRBV11-2|.|TRBJ2-7
CASSLFSYEQYF
TGTGCCAGCAGCTTATTCTCCTACGAGCAGTACTTC
>.|TRBV30|.|TRBJ1-1
CAWGRANTEAFF
TGTGCCTGGGGACGGGCGAACACTGAAGCTTTCTTT
>few|TRBV19|.|TRBJ2-2
CASSIAEGGRQNTGELFF
TGTGCCAGTAGTATAGCCGAGGGAGGCAGGCAGAACACCGGGGAGCTGTTTTTT